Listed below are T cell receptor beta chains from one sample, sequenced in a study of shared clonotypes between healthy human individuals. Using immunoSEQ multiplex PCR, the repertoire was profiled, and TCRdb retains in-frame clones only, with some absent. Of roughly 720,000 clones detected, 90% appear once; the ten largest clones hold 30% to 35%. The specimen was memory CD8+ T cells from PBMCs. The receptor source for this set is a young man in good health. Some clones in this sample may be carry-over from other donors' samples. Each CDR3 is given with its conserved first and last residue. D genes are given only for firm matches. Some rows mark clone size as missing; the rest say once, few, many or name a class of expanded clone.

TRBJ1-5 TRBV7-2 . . CASSPGVEGHQPQHF TGTGCCAGCAGCCCGGGAGTTGAAGGGCATCAGCCCCAGCATTTT
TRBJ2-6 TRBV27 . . CASSLFGVLRRGGSGANVLTF TGTGCCAGCAGTTTATTTGGGGTTCTAAGGAGAGGAGGCTCTGGGGCCAACGTCCTGACTTTC
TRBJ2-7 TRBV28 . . CASSLRAAEQYF TGTGCCAGCAGTTTAAGGGCCGCCGAGCAGTACTTC
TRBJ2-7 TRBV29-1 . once CSVMPPGFQQYF TGCAGCGTTATGCCACCAGGGTTCCAGCAGTACTTC
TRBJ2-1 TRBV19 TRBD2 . CASSIVPQREEPDEQFF TGTGCCAGTAGTATAGTCCCCCAGCGGGAGGAACCCGATGAGCAGTTCTTC
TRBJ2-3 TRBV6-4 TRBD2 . CAEPPRLAASTDTQYF TGTGCCGAACCACCCCGACTAGCCGCCAGCACAGATACGCAGTATTTT
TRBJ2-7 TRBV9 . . CASSEGGGLAYEQYF TGTGCCAGCAGCGAGGGAGGGGGACTGGCTTACGAGCAGTACTTC
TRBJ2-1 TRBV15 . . CATSTYGQNEQFF TGTGCCACCAGCACCTATGGACAGAATGAGCAGTTCTTC
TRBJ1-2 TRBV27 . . CASSLQGIGGYTF TGTGCCAGCAGTTTACAGGGTATTGGTGGCTACACCTTC
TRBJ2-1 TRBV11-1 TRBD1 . CASTQRDSRNEQFF TGTGCCAGCACTCAACGGGACAGTCGAAATGAGCAGTTCTTC
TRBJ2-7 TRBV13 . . CASSSGTGFHEQYF TGTGCCAGCAGCTCCGGGACGGGGTTCCACGAGCAGTACTTC